The 4 T cell receptor beta chains below were found in one sample sequenced in a study of immune cell composition in non-small cell lung cancer. Method: immunoSEQ multiplex PCR; TCRdb's copy keeps in-frame clones and lacks some. In the table there are thousands of clones, about 74% of which are singletons. Source material: lung tumor tissue. The receptor set was obtained from a human donor with non-small cell lung cancer.

The chain carries TRBV7-9 and TRBJ1-5; 9 nucleotides line up with TRBD1. Germline trimming cut 4 bases from V and 6 bases from J; bases unmatched to any gene: 4. Germline values: CDR1 SEHNR, CDR2 FQNEAQ (reference sequence). The CDR3 is 14 residues long. CDR3 in amino acids: CASSSGTGSQPQHF. CDR3 sequence (DNA): TGTGCCAGCAGCTCCGGGACAGGGAGTCAGCCCCAGCATTTT.

This chain links TRBV5-1 with TRBJ2-5; 7 bases are a match to TRBD1. The CDR3 length is 16 residues. The V gene's germline CDR1 is SGHRS and CDR2 YFSETQ. J gave up 2 bases and V 7 bases, and 14 bases lay outside the gene matches. The CDR3 region is CASQRQPGTVQETQYF. CDR3 nucleotides: TGCGCCAGCCAGAGGCAGCCCGGGACAGTTCAAGAGACCCAGTACTTC.

The rearrangement links TRBV7-2 to TRBJ2-3, with 11 bases lining up with TRBD2. In germline, CDR1 is SGHTA, CDR2 FQGNSA. V shed 2 bases, J shed 6 bases, and the junction held 16 bases outside the gene matches. The CDR3 has 19 amino acids. In nucleotides, the CDR3 is TGTGCCAGCAGCTTAAGCCTCCTACTAGCGGGGGCCCACGGGGATACGCAGTATTTT. Its protein is CASSLSLLLAGAHGDTQYF.

J is TRBJ2-1 and V is TRBV6-6; D might be TRBD1 (6 bases). Germline V gene data show CDR1 as MNHNY and CDR2 as SVGAGI (reference sequence). This CDR3 is 13 amino acids long. V shed 2 bases and J shed 5 bases, with 7 bases lying between them. The DNA for the CDR3 is TGTGCCAGCAGTTACCGGGACAACAATGAGCAGTTCTTC. The encoded protein is CASSYRDNNEQFF.